The sequence of this T cell receptor beta chain was determined in a study of blood T cells in healthy people across ages. Overall study results and limits: Observed TCR beta diversity showed a strong correlation with the percentage of naive T cells as measured by flow cytometry. Diversity estimates drawn from one million T cells were deemed underestimates. Because sorting was not performed, PBMCs prevented conclusive naive versus antigen-experienced comparison.

V dropped 6 bases and J dropped 7; count of bases not matched to a gene: 9. This CDR3 has 15 residues. The germline CDR1 and CDR2 sequences are MRHNA and SNTAGT. This clonotype was seen ten or more times. Its specificity is unknown. Combining a sample-barcoded 5' primer with a J-beta primer mix, a second PCR ran for about 6 to 12 cycles. TCRdb re-derived calls from the 5' RACE reads in MiXCR, one entry per CDR3 protein. Of more than 800,000 distinct CDR3 sequences listed, 29% are singletons. Each sample used at least 6 million PBMCs. Specimen: blood. The origin of this receptor is a woman aged 80 or over in good health. The rearrangement joins TRBV6-4 to TRBJ2-1; 10 bases agree with TRBD1. CDR3 residues: CASSPGQGHVNEQFF. DNA for the CDR3: TGTGCCAGCAGCCCGGGACAGGGGCATGTGAATGAGCAGTTCTTC.